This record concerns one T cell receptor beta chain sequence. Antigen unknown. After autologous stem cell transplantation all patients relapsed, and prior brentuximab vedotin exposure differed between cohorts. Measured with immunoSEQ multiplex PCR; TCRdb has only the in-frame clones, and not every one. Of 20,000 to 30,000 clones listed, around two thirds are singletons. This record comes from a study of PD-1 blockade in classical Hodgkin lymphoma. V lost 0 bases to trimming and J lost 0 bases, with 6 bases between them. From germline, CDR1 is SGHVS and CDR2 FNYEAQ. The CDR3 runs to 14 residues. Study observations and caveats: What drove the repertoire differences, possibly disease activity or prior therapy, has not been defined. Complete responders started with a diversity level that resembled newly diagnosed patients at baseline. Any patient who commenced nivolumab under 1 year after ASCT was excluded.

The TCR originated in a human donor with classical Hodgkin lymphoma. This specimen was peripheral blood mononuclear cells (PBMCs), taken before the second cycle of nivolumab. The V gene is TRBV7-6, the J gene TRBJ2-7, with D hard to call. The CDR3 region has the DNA TGTGCCAGCAGCTTAGCAGACAACTCCTACGAGCAGTACTTC. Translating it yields CASSLADNSYEQYF.